This T cell receptor beta chain was found in a study of shared clonotypes between healthy human individuals. CDR3 length: 13 residues. The trim removed 5 bases at V and 10 bases at J, leaving 9 bases unmatched. Germline assignment: CDR1 SGHTA and CDR2 FQGTGA. Overall study findings and caveats: Estimated richness was generally greater in naive than memory subsets.

In regard to this clone: No antigen is known for it.

Deep-level settings were used for running the assay. Profiled with immunoSEQ multiplex PCR; TCRdb holds only in-frame clones, not every one. Among 2 million to 3 million clones listed, approximately 93% were seen once. V usage is TRBV7-3 and J usage is TRBJ1-1; the match to TRBD1 covers 8 bases. The origin of this receptor is a man between 18 and 35 years old in good health. Some clones in this sample may be carry-over from other donors' samples. Sequencing input: naive CD4+ T cells from PBMCs. Regarding subset: CD45RA+ positively selected. The DNA for the CDR3 is TGTGCCAGCAGCGGAACAGGGGGGGAAAGAGCTTTCTTT. Encoded protein: CASSGTGGERAFF.